This paragraph covers one TCR beta chain sequence. The data were obtained in a study of blood T cell repertoires in COVID-19. Study at large: Donors in the United States, Italy and Spain gave samples during acute or convalescent COVID-19.

Study members were between about 18 and 100 years old and lived in over 20 US regions. Donors were grouped by their self-reported clinical history. Two consecutive negative NP/OP PCR tests, clearance, or resolved symptoms defined Cohort 3 recovery. The V end was cut by 1 base, the J end by 3 bases, with 9 bases between. The CDR3 covers 15 residues. Looked up from germline, CDR1 is LGHDT and CDR2 is YNNKEL (reference sequence). The method was immunoSEQ multiplex PCR; TCRdb's version includes in-frame clones alone and lacks a portion of them. Among approximately 180,000 clones listed, around 80% were seen once.

Sequenced sample: PBMCs or T cells enriched from blood (not recorded which). This rearrangement joins TRBV3-1 (or the pseudogene TRBV3-2) to TRBJ2-2; the D is unclear. The sequence was obtained from a man aged 50-60 years who had recovered from COVID-19. The CDR3 region is CASSQVTLYTGELFF. The CDR3 DNA reads as TGTGCCAGCAGCCAAGTCACTTTGTACACCGGGGAGCTGTTTTTT.